The T cell receptor beta chain described here comes from a study of shared clonotypes between healthy human individuals (dated by TCRdb to 2020 to 2021). In terms of the full investigation: A few men and two women, aged 18 to 49 years, made up the cohort. For each donor, three plates each were used for CD4 naive and CD4 memory, two plates were used for CD8 naive, and one plate was used for CD8 memory. The study deeply sequenced blood TCR repertoires of 5 or 6 healthy adults to estimate repertoire size and the extent of clonotype sharing between individuals. Each donor's leukapheresis produced roughly between roughly 0.9 and 8.9 billion PBMCs. Different laboratories and diverse techniques were used to prepare libraries and sequence TCR repertoires, to increase sequencing depth and limit assay-specific biases. Overall study outcomes, separate from this receptor: Based on pairwise subsampling, the degree of clonotype sharing among donors was expected to be affected by sequencing depth. The genetic and exposure-history diversity represented was limited by the small number of donors. Naive subsets generally had larger estimated clonotype richness than memory subsets did. Sampling was restricted to blood, and TCR repertoires in tissues likely differ from the TCR repertoires found in blood. Incomplete sequencing was indicated by rarefaction of sorted-subset datasets, despite the large sequencing depth. When four donors were compared, the shared fraction of clonotypes was around 5% for naive CD4, 3% to 4% for naive CD8, 2% to 2.5% for memory CD4, and 0.4% for memory CD8. Higher generation probabilities were observed for clonotypes shared by all four sorted-subset donors than for non-shared clonotypes.

V is cut by 1 base and J by 2 bases, and the space between the germline ends is 13 bases. The CDR3 goes from the cysteine to the phenylalanine over 16 residues. The read is trimmed to its CDR3 DNA, 48 bases read in frame from base 1. The germline V gene yields MGHRA for CDR1 and YSYEKL for CDR2. With respect to this clone: Its antigen is still unknown. The sample holds no much larger clone one base away, and base qualities are not on file.

Using the deep immunoSEQ assay, TCR CDR3 regions were amplified from genomic DNA by multiplex PCR. Extracted genomic DNA from each cell subset was distributed evenly across all wells of several immunoSEQ 96-well plates, and each plate was treated as a replicate. For sorted subsets, around 200 ng genomic DNA, equal to 30,000 to 35,000 T cell genomes, was loaded into each replicate PCR. The purified libraries were quantified using a Qubit 3.0 fluorometer, sized with a Bioanalyzer 2100, and then quantified again using the KAPA Library Quantification kit. A separate single-read 150-cycle Illumina NextSeq 550 flow cell was used to sequence each immunoSEQ 96-well plate. The study's processing was this. The immunoSEQ output contained only junctional sequences without quality scores, so filtering could not match that applied to full-length reads. To assign V/J genes and CDR3, sequences were annotated against IMGT germline references using PyIR, a Python wrapper for IgBLAST v1.9. Reads with weak V/J assignments (E-value above 1e-6), missing CDR3, stop codons, out-of-frame junctions, or ambiguous translated residues were removed. V3J clonotypes were defined as sequences sharing the same inferred V gene, J gene, and CDR3 amino acid sequence. Percentage overlap between repertoires was computed as shared unique clonotypes divided by the size of the smaller repertoire. Repertoire richness was assessed with RTK rarefaction, the Chao1 estimator, and Recon v2.1 estimates of unobserved clonotypes. Generation probabilities for all TCRbeta clonotypes obtained by the gDNA method from a handful of donors were computed using OLGA. In TCRdb, the immuneACCESS table is reduced to in-frame sequences with V and J assigned. These tables do not hold every clone; where another copy was compared, an unresolved V gene accounts for under half, and the others remain unexplained. Clone size and V and J calls were adopted from that table, with D and trimming inferred from the DNA. The sample includes about 1 million clones, with around 78% observed a single time. Approximately 0.5% of the sample comes from the top ten.

The donors were healthy, HIV-negative adults who had no recently reported acute infections or vaccinations. Every donor was a Caucasian adult living in Nashville, Tennessee, USA. CD4+ T cells were enriched by magnetic negative selection; naive cells were then positively selected on CD45RA, and the negative fraction formed the memory subset. Blood was obtained by leukapheresis, after which PBMCs were separated by Ficoll-Histopaque density gradient centrifugation and cryopreserved in liquid nitrogen vapor phase. Analytical flow cytometry was used to check the purity and quantity of each magnetically sorted T cell population. Each sorted fraction had its genomic DNA isolated and then quantified by UV absorbance on a Nanodrop 2000c.

The sequence links TRBV4-1 to TRBJ2-3, with TRBD2 as a weak D call on 5 bases. The sequenced sample consisted of memory CD4+ T cells from PBMCs. What the cell subset or site label conveys for this sample: CD45RA-negative fraction. The receptor was derived from a man between 18 and 35 years old in good health. Some clones in this sample may be carry-over from other donors' samples. The sequence in DNA is TGCGCCAGCAGCCAAGTGGCCCTCGGGATCACAGATACGCAGTATTTT. It translates as CASSQVALGITDTQYF.